This TCR beta chain was identified in a study of T cells in Graves' hyperthyroidism and ophthalmopathy. CDR3 length equals 14 residues. V lost 5 bases and J lost 3, with 12 bases in between. Germline V gene lookup returns CDR1 SGHTA and CDR2 FQGTGA. Study-wide points: Ophthalmopathy got predicted by the model a median roughly 6.1 months before its onset.

Subjects aged 18 to 65 presented with newly diagnosed hyperthyroidism of less than 2 months' duration. The blood specimen was taken at initial hyperthyroidism diagnosis, before any ophthalmopathy symptoms. Cells are PBMCs isolated from approximately 9.2 ml of fresh blood. This clonotype was recorded at least ten times. What it recognizes is unknown. Template material for amplifying TCR beta CDR3 regions consisted of RNA transcripts. An initial round of RT-PCR targeting the TCR CDR3 relied on the HTBI primer set. One entry per CDR3 protein results from TCRdb running MiXCR on the multiplex PCR reads. The table includes almost 600,000 distinct CDR3 sequences, approximately 15% detected once.

The TCR comes from a woman in her 30s with Graves' hyperthyroidism that later progressed to Graves' ophthalmopathy. The sample comprised blood. The rearrangement links TRBV7-3 to TRBJ2-3; D is uncertain. The CDR3 sequence is CASSLGRQTDTQYF. Here the CDR3 DNA reads TGTGCCAGCAGCCTAGGTCGGCAGACAGATACGCAGTATTTT.